The subject of this entry is one T cell receptor (beta chain). The antigen is not known. J was trimmed by 2 bases and V by 6 bases; bases with no gene match: 4. This CDR3 contains 14 residues. Per germline, CDR1 SNHLY and CDR2 FYNNEI. This record comes from a study of T cell responses to AZD1222 COVID-19 vaccine. Clones were sequenced by immunoSEQ multiplex PCR, and TCRdb holds only the in-frame ones, with some missing. The sample consists of approximately 100,000 clones, about nine tenths of them appearing once. Study results and limitations: Per reports, nearly half of all spike-specific TCRs target regions that are unmutated in variants.

The sequence came from an adult in good health. The chain recombines TRBV2 with TRBJ2-1, with TRBD2 matching 7 bases. The sample consisted of peripheral blood, taken on day 0 of AZD1222 vaccination. The CDR3 sequence: CASRAAGAYNEQFF. The DNA for the CDR3 is TGTGCCAGCAGGGCCGCGGGGGCCTACAATGAGCAGTTCTTC. The full variable domain, its missing parts supplied by reference TRBV2 and TRBJ2-1, is EPEVTQTPSHQVTQMGQEVILRCVPISNHLYFYWYRQILGQKVEFLVSFYNNEISEKSEIFDDQFSVERPDGSNFTLKIRSTKLEDSAMYFCASRAAGAYNEQFFGPGTRLTVL.